The source of this T cell receptor (beta chain) is a study of T cell responses to AZD1222 COVID-19 vaccine. Overall study: Second-dose recipients at about 4 or about 12 weeks were treated as one pooled group. Broader study findings: Repertoires were sampled only after the peak T cell response. Spike-specific TCR breadth and depth grew following two AZD1222 doses. There were mostly white British donors and more females than males, and clonal diversity was possibly underestimated.

For this clone: As yet, its antigen is unknown.

Profiled with immunoSEQ multiplex PCR; TCRdb holds only in-frame clones, not every one. Among roughly 150,000 clones listed, just under 95% were seen once. The CDR3 is 16 amino acids. The V end was cut by 5 bases, the J end by 6 bases, with 22 bases between. Germline lookup yields CDR1 SEHNR and CDR2 FQNEAQ (reference sequence). The specimen comprised peripheral blood, sampled on day 0 of AZD1222 vaccination. The J gene is TRBJ1-2, the V gene TRBV7-9; possibly TRBD1 for D (6 bases). This receptor was obtained from an adult in good health. The CDR3 region has the DNA TGTGCCAGCAGCCTAGACGGGAGGGCCAGGGGCGATGGCTACACCTTC. Translation gives CASSLDGRARGDGYTF.